These 6 T cell receptor beta chains originate from one sample sequenced in a study of shared clonotypes between healthy human individuals (dated by TCRdb to the early 2020s). The library relied on the immunoSEQ multiplex PCR assay. TCRdb provides this immuneACCESS table in a form limited to in-frame rearrangements. Some clones are lacking; in checked studies, under half of them reflect an unresolved V gene, and why the rest are absent is not known. The sample includes 450,000 to 500,000 clones, with about 72% observed a single time. The leading ten clones occupy more than 10% of the sample. The sequencing sample was made of PBMCs. The receptors were gathered from a woman aged 35 to 49 in good health. Some clones in this sample may be carry-over from other donors' samples.

The V gene is TRBV6-5, the J gene TRBJ2-7; D not resolved. The V and J ends lost 0 bases and 2 bases respectively, with 11 bases between them. The CDR3 totals 15 residues. The germline gives CDR1 MNHEY, CDR2 SVGAGI. This CDR3 is CASSYSLGRTYEQYF. CDR3 nucleotides: TGTGCCAGCAGTTACTCCCTGGGCAGGACCTACGAGCAGTACTTC.

Of note for this clone: Compared with germline, one end of the junction differs, possibly owing to a read error. J is TRBJ2-1 and V is TRBV7-7; TRBD2 is a possible D gene (5 bases). The CDR3 totals 15 residues. Per germline, CDR1 SSHAT and CDR2 FNYEAQ (reference sequence). CDR3 in DNA: TGTGCTAGCAGCTTATCCCCGGGAACCTACAATGAGCAGTTCTTC. Amino acid sequence: CASSLSPGTYNEQFF.

The V call is TRBV7-8, the J call TRBJ2-1, with D possibly matching TRBD1 (7 bases). Deletions cut 2 bases from V and 9 bases from J, with 29 bases between. This CDR3 spans 19 amino acids. Germline values: CDR1 SGHVS, CDR2 FQNEAQ. The CDR3 spells CASSLRGGVTGDWGTEQFF. The CDR3 DNA sequence: TGTGCCAGCAGCTTAAGAGGGGGCGTGACTGGGGACTGGGGCACTGAGCAGTTCTTC.

V is TRBV5-1 and J is TRBJ2-7; tentatively, D is TRBD1 or TRBD2 (6 bases each). Trimming stripped 0 bases from V and 3 bases from J, with 7 bases between. Germline values: CDR1 SGHRS, CDR2 YFSETQ. This CDR3 is built from 13 residues. The CDR3 nucleotides are TGCGCCAGCAGCTTGGAGGGGGGCTACGAGCAGTACTTC. The encoded protein is CASSLEGGYEQYF.

This rearrangement joins TRBV28 to TRBJ2-1; TRBD2 matches 13 bases. V trimming: 3 bases; J trimming: 6 bases; junction bases outside the gene matches: 2. The CDR3 totals 15 residues. Germline values: CDR1 MDHEN, CDR2 SYDVKM. The CDR3 DNA follows: TGTGCCAGCAGTTTGACTAGCGGGAGGACCAATGAGCAGTTCTTC. It translates to CASSLTSGRTNEQFF.

In its sample, this clone was seen a few times. V is TRBV18 and J is TRBJ2-7, with 9 nucleotides matching TRBD2. Germline V gene lookup returns CDR1 KGHSH and CDR2 LQKENI. CDR3 size: 15 residues. Trimming cost V 1 base and J 3 bases; bases outside gene matches: 4. Here the CDR3 DNA reads TGTGCCAGCTCACCACGTGCTAGCGGGGTCTACGAGCAGTACTTC. Protein: CASSPRASGVYEQYF.